One sample yielded the 22 T cell receptor beta chains listed below, sequenced in a study of cytotoxic CD8 clonotypes in ibrutinib-treated CLL. Data came from immunoSEQ multiplex PCR; TCRdb stores just in-frame clones and leaves some out. The sample shows approximately 150,000 clones, 70% to 80% of them seen only once. Material: PBMCs, obtained after 12 months of ibrutinib treatment. The receptors here all came from a human donor with chronic lymphocytic leukemia.

The chain recombines TRBV2 with TRBJ1-2; D is uncertain. V shed 5 bases and J shed 7 bases, with 20 bases lying between them. Looked up from germline, CDR1 is SNHLY and CDR2 is FYNNEI. CDR3 length equals 15 residues. Here the CDR3 reads CASSPLIPGRSGYTF. The DNA for the CDR3 is TGTGCCAGCAGTCCTTTGATTCCAGGAAGGAGTGGCTACACCTTC.

This clone was counted a single time. The genes are TRBV5-8 and TRBJ2-7; 7 nucleotides line up with TRBD2. Germline CDR1 SGHTS, CDR2 YDEGEE. V was pared by 1 base and J by 2 bases, with 6 bases of the junction left unmatched. The CDR3 spans 15 residues. The DNA for the CDR3 is TGTGCCAGCAGCTTGAGGGCTAGCGGACCCTACGAGCAGTACTTC. It encodes CASSLRASGPYEQYF.

The CDR3 loop reads CASRPGLAGGPPGNEQFF. The DNA for the CDR3 is TGTGCAAGTCGCCCCGGACTAGCGGGGGGTCCTCCTGGGAATGAGCAGTTCTTC. V gene TRBV12-2 combines with J gene TRBJ2-1; the tabulated D call, TRBD2, remains unverified against the DNA. TRBV12-2 has pseudogene status. This CDR3 region has 18 residues.

This chain connects TRBV27 to TRBJ2-1, with 13 nucleotides matching TRBD2. Trimming at V came to 4 bases and at J to 7 bases, leaving 1 base not matched to a gene. The CDR3 is made up of 14 amino acids. Germline V lookup: CDR1 MNHEY, CDR2 SMNVEV (reference sequence). The CDR3 reads CASSWTSGSNEQFF. In nucleotides, the CDR3 is TGTGCCAGCAGTTGGACTAGCGGGAGTAATGAGCAGTTCTTC.

The chain combines TRBV28 with TRBJ2-5; D is ambiguous. V gave up 7 bases and J gave up 2 bases, with 11 bases separating them. The CDR3 has 13 residues. Per the germline V gene, CDR1 is MDHEN and CDR2 is SYDVKM. CDR3 sequence: CASTLGSQETQYF. The CDR3, as DNA: TGTGCCAGCACCTTGGGGTCACAAGAGACCCAGTACTTC.

This chain connects TRBV28 to TRBJ2-1, with 14 positions matching TRBD2. The CDR3 runs to 15 residues. The V and J ends lost 2 bases and 9 bases, in that order; junction bases with no gene match: 3. In germline, CDR1 is MDHEN, CDR2 SYDVKM. For the CDR3, the DNA is TGTGCCAGCAGTTTACCGGGACTAGCGGGAGTTGAGCAGTTCTTC. As protein: CASSLPGLAGVEQFF.

This chain connects TRBV7-2 to TRBJ1-2, with unresolved D. Per the germline V gene, CDR1 is SGHTA and CDR2 is FQGNSA. V was cut by 1 base and J by 5 bases, with 8 bases left in between. CDR3 length: 13 amino acids. In DNA, the CDR3 is TGTGCCAGCAGCTTAGTCGGGAGTTATGGCTACACCTTC. This codes for CASSLVGSYGYTF.

Remarks on this clone: Other DNA sequences in this sample translate to the same CDR3. The chain has TRBV19 and TRBJ2-7; D is ambiguous. Trimming stripped 1 base from V and 4 bases from J, with 2 bases between. The germline CDR1 and CDR2 sequences are LNHDA and SQIVND (reference sequence). This CDR3 comprises 11 residues. CDR3 sequence: CASSIGYEQYF. The CDR3 coding sequence is TGTGCCAGTAGTATAGGGTACGAGCAGTACTTC.

The chain joins TRBV6-1 to TRBJ2-5; 9 nucleotides agree with TRBD1. The CDR3 length is 13 residues. Germline V gives CDR1 MNHNS, CDR2 SASEGT. J was trimmed by 5 bases and V by 6 bases; bases with no gene match: 4. CDR3 sequence (DNA): TGTGCCAGCAGGGGGACAGGGTGGGAGACCCAGTACTTC. Translated, it gives CASRGTGWETQYF.

The chain recombines TRBV9 with TRBJ1-3, with D perhaps TRBD1 (5 bases). This CDR3 is built from 16 residues. In germline, CDR1 is SGDLS, CDR2 YYNGEE. V was cut by 4 bases and J by 0 bases, with 14 bases left in between. CDR3 nucleotides: TGTGCCAGCAGCCCTTTGATAGGGGTCTCTGGAAACACCATATATTTT. It translates to CASSPLIGVSGNTIYF.

This sequence joins TRBV6-5 and TRBJ2-7; D uncertain. Germline lookup yields CDR1 MNHEY and CDR2 SVGAGI. The V end was cut by 6 bases, the J end by 2 bases, with 14 bases between. The CDR3 extends over 14 amino acids. CDR3 region: CASSGVGEAYEQYF. The CDR3 bases are TGTGCCAGCAGCGGTGTGGGTGAAGCCTACGAGCAGTACTTC.

This clone showed up just once. The chain has TRBV6-5 and TRBJ2-2, with TRBD2 matching 8 bases. The CDR3 has 15 amino acids. The germline V gene encodes CDR1 MNHEY and CDR2 SVGAGI. V trimming: 7 bases; J trimming: 5 bases; junction bases outside the gene matches: 9. The CDR3 sequence is CASNRYSGGTGELFF. The CDR3 DNA is TGTGCCAGCAACCGATATTCGGGAGGGACCGGGGAGCTGTTTTTT.

CDR3 amino acids: CASSWTSGNYEQYF. CDR3 in DNA: TGTGCCAGCAGCTGGACTAGCGGAAACTACGAGCAGTACTTC. V usage is TRBV7-2 and J usage is TRBJ2-7; 10 nucleotides agree with TRBD2. Germline loops: CDR1 SGHTA, CDR2 FQGNSA. This CDR3 is built from 14 residues. V was clipped by 4 bases and J by 3 bases; unmatched bases: 3.

The chain has TRBV19 and TRBJ2-7; tentative D call: TRBD2 (6 bases). V dropped 2 bases and J dropped 2 bases, with 10 bases sitting between them. CDR1 is LNHDA and CDR2 is SQIVND in the germline V gene (reference sequence). The CDR3 spans 14 residues. Written as DNA, the CDR3 is TGTGCCAGTAGTATAACCGGGGAGGCCTACGAGCAGTACTTC. Translating gives CASSITGEAYEQYF.

This chain links TRBV7-3 with TRBJ1-1, with a weak D call TRBD1 (6 bases). The germline CDR1 and CDR2 sequences are SGHTA and FQGTGA. Trimming removed 5 bases from V and 1 base from J, with 8 bases in between. This CDR3 spans 13 amino acids. CDR3 in DNA: TGTGCCAGCAGCCGGGGACAGAACACTGAAGCTTTCTTT. Its protein product is CASSRGQNTEAFF.

J is TRBJ1-4 and V is TRBV7-8; D is ambiguous. Germline V gene lookup returns CDR1 SGHVS and CDR2 FQNEAQ. The CDR3 is 13 amino acids. Trimming pared 5 bases from V and 8 bases from J, leaving 12 bases between. The CDR3 here is CASSNGRGEKLFF. CDR3 nucleotide sequence: TGTGCCAGCAGCAACGGAAGAGGGGAAAAACTGTTTTTT.

This clone was seen only once. The chain joins TRBV6-5 to TRBJ1-2, with D tentatively TRBD1 (5 bases). This CDR3 region has 15 residues. Trimming cost V 2 bases and J 6 bases, with 16 bases left between them. Germline lookup yields CDR1 MNHEY and CDR2 SVGAGI. The CDR3 here is CASSYGTVGTNGYTF. DNA of the CDR3: TGTGCCAGCAGTTACGGCACTGTAGGGACCAATGGCTACACCTTC.

V gene TRBV10-3 combines with J gene TRBJ1-2; no clear D. V dropped 0 bases and J dropped 1 base, with 6 bases sitting between them. The CDR3 spans 14 residues. Germline lookup yields CDR1 ENHRY and CDR2 SYGVKD. CDR3 protein: CAISESGVNYGYTF. The CDR3 bases are TGTGCCATCAGTGAGTCGGGAGTTAACTATGGCTACACCTTC.

The chain recombines TRBV10-3 with TRBJ2-3, with a possible D match to TRBD1 (6 bases). Looked up from germline, CDR1 is ENHRY and CDR2 is SYGVKD. Trimming took 2 bases from V and 6 from J, leaving 9 bases between them. This CDR3 comprises 13 residues. CDR3: CAISEPGADTQYF. CDR3 nucleotides: TGTGCCATCAGTGAGCCAGGGGCGGATACGCAGTATTTT.

The chain is built from TRBV10-3 and TRBJ2-7; possibly TRBD2 for D (7 bases). Germline CDR1 and CDR2: ENHRY and SYGVKD. V gave up 6 bases and J gave up 3 bases, with 15 bases separating them. CDR3 size: 14 residues. CDR3 in amino acids: CAIRGGQGNYEQYF. The CDR3 DNA reads TGTGCCATCAGGGGGGGGCAGGGGAACTACGAGCAGTACTTC.

In DNA, the CDR3 is TGTGCCAGTAGTTTCGGGACGGTGAACACTGAAGCTTTCTTT. Amino acids: CASSFGTVNTEAFF. The chain uses TRBV19 and TRBJ1-1; D may be TRBD1 (5 bases). CDR3 length: 14 amino acids. The germline V gene has CDR1 LNHDA and CDR2 SQIVND (reference sequence). V was trimmed by 5 bases and J by 0 bases, leaving 10 bases between them.

The rearrangement joins TRBV9 to TRBJ2-7, with 9 nucleotides matching TRBD2. Trimming cost V 5 bases and J 0 bases; bases outside gene matches: 3. Germline loops: CDR1 SGDLS, CDR2 YYNGEE. The CDR3 covers 14 residues. Here the CDR3 DNA reads TGTGCCAGCAGTCTAGCGGGGTCCTCCTACGAGCAGTACTTC. Translation: CASSLAGSSYEQYF.